This T cell receptor (beta chain) was identified in a study of blood T cell repertoires in COVID-19. Background on the study: Specimens from acute and convalescent COVID-19 originated in the United States, Italy and Spain. The analysed material was cDNA or gDNA that came from T cells, B-cell-depleted T cells, or PBMCs.

Trimming pared 3 bases from V and 6 bases from J, leaving 11 bases between. CDR1 is DFQATT and CDR2 is SNEGSKA in the germline V gene (reference sequence). The CDR3 sequence is 13 residues long. As processed by the authors: Reference gene primers were amplified, and this amplification served to estimate nucleated cell counts. Here immunoSEQ multiplex PCR was the method, and the copy in TCRdb shows in-frame clones only, minus some. Clone size and V and J calls were adopted from that table, with D and trimming inferred from the DNA. The table has roughly 380,000 clones, 89% seen once. Enrolled during active infection, Seattle patients were then followed longitudinally.

V and J are TRBV20-1 and TRBJ1-4; possible D gene TRBD1, 5 bases. The sequence derives from a woman in her thirties or forties with COVID-19, enrolled during active disease. The material sequenced was peripheral blood. CDR3 residues: CSASSGVYEKLFF. Here the CDR3 DNA reads TGCAGTGCTAGTTCGGGGGTCTATGAAAAACTGTTTTTT.